This T cell receptor (beta chain) was sequenced in a study of T cells in Graves' hyperthyroidism and ophthalmopathy (dated by TCRdb to between 2019 and 2020). For the wider study: Peripheral blood was collected at initial diagnosis, before any treatment. Thyroid tissue and blood T-cell repertoires from about 6 Graves' hyperthyroidism patients were also compared in the study. To identify distinguishing TCR V-J signatures, a discovery cohort of around 100 patients was used, comprising some 43 with Graves' ophthalmopathy and about 59 with stable Graves' hyperthyroidism. Whether ophthalmopathy could be predicted prospectively was tested in an independent validation cohort made up of under 20 hyperthyroidism patients plus 17 patients who later progressed to ophthalmopathy. The 75 to 100 discovery patients were randomly split 7:3 into training and test sets. Once sampling was done, hyperthyroidism patients were given methimazole at a starting dose of 30 mg daily, whereas ophthalmopathy patients were given high-dose intravenous methylprednisolone. The paper reports TCR Vbeta CDR3 sequencing of over 130 peripheral blood samples: some 44 ophthalmopathy, under 80 hyperthyroidism and around 17 progressor patients. Overall results and qualifications from the work: Sample size was not statistically predetermined, and blinding of investigators to group allocation was not performed. Most expanded thyroid clonotypes (frequency above 0.001) were also detected in blood, a finding suggesting that blood repertoires may reflect thyroid immune responses. A 13 V-J signature model separated ophthalmopathy from stable hyperthyroidism, with just over 85% sensitivity and about 81% specificity in cross-validation and 80%/75% in testing. In validation, the model predicted progression to ophthalmopathy a median of about 6.5 months before onset, with about 71% sensitivity and roughly 77% specificity.

Amplification of TCR beta CDR3 regions was carried out from RNA transcripts. For the first round of RT-PCR on the TCR CDR3, the HTBI primer set was used together with the Qiagen OneStep RT-PCR kit. Libraries were constructed in a second round of multiplex PCR, after which size selection and purification were performed. Libraries were sequenced paired-end with 100 bp reads on an Illumina HiSeq2000. From the authors' description of their analysis: SOAPnuke was used to process the raw data, throwing out any read that contained adapters or uncalled bases, had a mean Phred below 15, or lacked an exact constant-primer or identifier match. High-quality paired reads were merged with COPE v1.2.5, and unique nucleotide sequences were defined as clonotypes. Clonotypes were aligned to IMGT TRBV, TRBD and TRBJ reference segments using MiTCR v1.1. The analysis included only V-J combinations with a frequency above 0.0001, which together covered approximately 99% of the repertoires. A TCS score was defined as the ratio of F50 (clonal expansion) to E x V (chaos), with BLOSUM62-based TCRdist applied between CDR3 peptides within each V-J. Welch's t-statistics and random forest reduced roughly 530 V-J features to roughly 13, which were used in a naive Bayes classifier (R e1071). Starting from the raw public reads, TCRdb applied fastp trimming at Q25, assembled clones with MiXCR and retained in-frame beta chains. Rows with a matching CDR3 protein are joined into one entry that keeps the most common DNA and genes. The V and J calls follow TCRdb's processing rather than the paper's. The sample data list around 500,000 distinct CDR3 sequences, and 14% of these were observed just once. The ten most abundant clones make up more than 11% of the sample.

As regards this clonotype: It lacks a known antigen. No base qualities exist here, and no much larger clone lies one base off it.

Stable Graves' hyperthyroidism was defined as no progression to ophthalmopathy during 18 months of follow-up. Hyperthyroidism patients were newly diagnosed, had a disease duration of under 2 months, and were aged 18 to 65 years. Exclusion was applied to patients with uncontrolled infections, other autoimmune diseases, pregnancy or lactation. Diagnoses relied on clinical symptoms, serum thyroxine and TRAb, thyroid ultrasound and orbital computed tomography. Ficoll-Paque density gradient centrifugation was used to isolate PBMCs from under 11 ml of fresh peripheral blood. Total RNA was extracted using Trizol reagent, and RNA quality was assessed on an Agilent 2100 Bioanalyzer. As encoded in the germline V gene, CDR1 is LGHNA while CDR2 is YNFKEQ. A distance of 15 bases separates the germline ends of V and J, which lose 0 bases and 4 bases respectively. Reading from cysteine to phenylalanine, the CDR3 counts 16 amino acids. The only DNA kept is the CDR3, 48 bases in frame from the first base.

The sequencing input was blood. The TCR sequence derives from a middle-aged woman with Graves' hyperthyroidism. The sequence is built from TRBV4-2 and TRBJ1-2; a weak D assignment points to TRBD1 (6 bases agree). The DNA sequence follows: TGTGCCAGCAGCCAAGATGGACAGCCCTCTGGCTATGGCTACACCTTC. This translates into CASSQDGQPSGYGYTF.